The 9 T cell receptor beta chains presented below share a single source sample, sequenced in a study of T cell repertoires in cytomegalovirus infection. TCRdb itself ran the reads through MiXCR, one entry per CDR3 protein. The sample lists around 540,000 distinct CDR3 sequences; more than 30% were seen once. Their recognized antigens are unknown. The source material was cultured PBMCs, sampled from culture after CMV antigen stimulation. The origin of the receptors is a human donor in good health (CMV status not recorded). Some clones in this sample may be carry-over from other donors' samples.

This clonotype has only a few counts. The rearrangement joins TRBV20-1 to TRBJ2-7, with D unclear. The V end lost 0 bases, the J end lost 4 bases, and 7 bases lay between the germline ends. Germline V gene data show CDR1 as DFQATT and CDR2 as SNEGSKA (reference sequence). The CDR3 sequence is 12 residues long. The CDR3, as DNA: TGCAGTGCTAGAGAGGGCTCTTACGAGCAGTACTTC. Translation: CSAREGSYEQYF.

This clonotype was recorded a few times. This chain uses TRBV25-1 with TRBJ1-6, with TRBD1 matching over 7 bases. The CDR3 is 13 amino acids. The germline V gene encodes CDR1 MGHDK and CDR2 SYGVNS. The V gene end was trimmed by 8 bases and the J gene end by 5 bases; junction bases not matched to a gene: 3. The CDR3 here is CASRQGDNSPLHF. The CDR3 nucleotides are TGTGCCAGCCGACAGGGAGATAATTCACCCCTCCACTTT.

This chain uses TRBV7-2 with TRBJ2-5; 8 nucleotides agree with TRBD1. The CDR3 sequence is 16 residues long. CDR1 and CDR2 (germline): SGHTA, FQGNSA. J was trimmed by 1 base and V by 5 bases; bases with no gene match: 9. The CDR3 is CASSPKGTGFQETQYF. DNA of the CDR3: TGTGCCAGCAGCCCAAAGGGGACAGGATTCCAAGAGACCCAGTACTTC.

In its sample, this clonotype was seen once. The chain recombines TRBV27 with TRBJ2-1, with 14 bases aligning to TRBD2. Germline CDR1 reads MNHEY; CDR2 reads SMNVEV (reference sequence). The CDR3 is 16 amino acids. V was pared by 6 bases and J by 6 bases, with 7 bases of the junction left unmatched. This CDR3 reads CASSGTSGSSANEQFF. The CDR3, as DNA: TGTGCCAGCAGCGGGACTAGCGGGAGTTCGGCCAATGAGCAGTTCTTC.

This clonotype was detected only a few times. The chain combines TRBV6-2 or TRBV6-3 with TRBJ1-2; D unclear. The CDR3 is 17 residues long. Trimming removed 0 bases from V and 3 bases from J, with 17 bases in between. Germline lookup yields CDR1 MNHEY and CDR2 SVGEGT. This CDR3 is CASSYSKPWTVYYGYTF. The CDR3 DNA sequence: TGTGCCAGCAGTTACTCCAAACCTTGGACGGTGTACTATGGCTACACCTTC.

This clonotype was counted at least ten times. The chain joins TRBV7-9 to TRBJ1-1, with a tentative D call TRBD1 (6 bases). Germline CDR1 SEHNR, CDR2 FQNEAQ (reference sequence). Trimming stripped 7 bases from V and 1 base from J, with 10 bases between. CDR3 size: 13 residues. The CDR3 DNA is TGTGCCAGCACCCTACAGGGGAACACTGAAGCTTTCTTT. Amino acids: CASTLQGNTEAFF.

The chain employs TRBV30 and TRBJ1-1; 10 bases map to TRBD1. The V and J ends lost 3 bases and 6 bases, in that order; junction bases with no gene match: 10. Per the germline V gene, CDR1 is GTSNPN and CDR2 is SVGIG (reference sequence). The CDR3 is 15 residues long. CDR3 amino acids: CAWRQRQGAYSEAFF. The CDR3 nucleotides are TGTGCCTGGAGGCAAAGACAGGGGGCGTATTCTGAAGCTTTCTTT.

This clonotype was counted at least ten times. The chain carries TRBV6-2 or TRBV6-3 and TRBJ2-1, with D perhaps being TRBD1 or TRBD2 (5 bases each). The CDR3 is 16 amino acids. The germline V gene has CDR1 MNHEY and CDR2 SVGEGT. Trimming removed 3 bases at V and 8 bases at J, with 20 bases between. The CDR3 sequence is CASSYSGSGRGDEQFF. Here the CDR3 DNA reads TGTGCCAGCAGTTATTCGGGGTCAGGAAGGGGAGATGAGCAGTTCTTC.

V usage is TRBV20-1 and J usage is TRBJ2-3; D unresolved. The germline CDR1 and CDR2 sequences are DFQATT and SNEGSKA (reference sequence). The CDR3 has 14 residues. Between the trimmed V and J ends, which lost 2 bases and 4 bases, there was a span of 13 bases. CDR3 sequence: CSARKANSADTQYF. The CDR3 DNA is TGCAGTGCTAGAAAGGCGAATAGTGCAGATACGCAGTATTTT.